The 3 T cell receptor beta chains reported below all come from one sample, sequenced in a study of regulatory T cells in long-lasting Graves disease. Time point indicated: newly diagnosed GD, antithyroid drugs for less than 3 months. From PBMCs, RNA was extracted and then used to make the TCR library. TCR beta libraries were built with iRepertoire HTBI primers and Arm-PCR of CDR3 regions. MiXCR, applied by TCRdb to the multiplex PCR reads, yields one record per CDR3 protein. Of 200,000 to 250,000 distinct CDR3 sequences listed, approximately 19% are singletons. These data are also associated with another study on T cells in Graves' hyperthyroidism and ophthalmopathy.

This specimen was peripheral blood mononuclear cells (PBMCs), taken at new diagnosis, from a patient treated with antithyroid drugs. The receptors were sampled from a woman aged 25 to 45 with Graves disease.

This clonotype was detected only a few times. Since a much larger clone is just one base distant, this may be a read error. V is TRBV2 and J is TRBJ2-7, with D unclear. The length of the CDR3 is 12 residues. Looked up from germline, CDR1 is SNHLY and CDR2 is FYNNEI. The CDR3 reads CARAQEPYGQYF. The CDR3 DNA sequence: TGTGCCAGGGCCCAGGAACCCTACGGGCAGTACTTC.

The chain recombines TRBV12-3 or TRBV12-4 with TRBJ2-3; 7 bases map to TRBD2. Trimming at V came to 3 bases and at J to 5 bases, leaving 5 bases not matched to a gene. This CDR3 region has 14 residues. The CDR3 DNA sequence: TGTGCCAGCAGTTTTCGCGGGAGAATAGATACGCAGTATTTT. It encodes CASSFRGRIDTQYF.

This clonotype was found a few times. A read error may explain this, as a much larger clone is one base away. The V call is TRBV30, the J call TRBJ1-5; TRBD1 agrees at 9 bases. Germline CDR1 GTSNPN, CDR2 SVGIG (reference sequence). This CDR3 is 16 amino acids long. Germline trimming cut 2 bases from V and 4 bases from J; bases unmatched to any gene: 9. The chain's CDR3 is CAWSSSRDRANQPQHF. CDR3 DNA sequence: TGTGCCTGGAGTTCTTCTAGGGACAGGGCGAATCAGCCCCAGCATTTT.